Listed here are 21 T cell receptor beta chains from one sample, sequenced in a study of blood T cell repertoires in COVID-19. The protocol was immunoSEQ multiplex PCR, while the TCRdb copy is restricted to in-frame clones and leaves out a portion. The table shows 200,000 to 250,000 clones, with around 90% occurring only once. Input material: peripheral blood. The origin of the receptors is a young woman who had recovered from COVID-19.

The chain is built from TRBV6-5 and TRBJ1-6; D is possibly TRBD1 (5 bases). The CDR3 spans 15 residues. Germline-derived CDR1 and CDR2 are MNHEY and SVGAGI. The V gene lost 3 bases and the J gene lost 8 bases, with 14 bases spanning the gap. CDR3 sequence reads: CASSYRFQGHSPLHF. For the CDR3, the DNA is TGTGCCAGCAGTTATCGGTTCCAGGGTCATTCACCCCTCCACTTT.

The genes are TRBV13 and TRBJ1-5; 8 nucleotides align to TRBD1. The CDR3 totals 15 residues. Germline V gives CDR1 PRHDT, CDR2 FYEKMQ (reference sequence). J gave up 4 bases and V 6 bases, and 8 bases lay outside the gene matches. The CDR3 DNA follows: TGTGCCAGCAGTAGAGGACAGGGAGCGAATCAGCCCCAGCATTTT. Translated: CASSRGQGANQPQHF.

The rearrangement links TRBV11-2 to TRBJ2-3; D gene unclear. CDR1 and CDR2 from the germline V gene are SGHAT and FQNNGV. The CDR3 extends over 14 amino acids. V shed 6 bases and J shed 5 bases, with 15 bases lying between them. For the CDR3, the DNA is TGTGCCAGCAGTAGACGGTGGGCTGTAGATACGCAGTATTTT. The encoded protein is CASSRRWAVDTQYF.

The chain joins TRBV19 to TRBJ2-5; a possible D gene is TRBD2 (6 bases). This CDR3 region has 16 residues. Germline V CDR1 and CDR2: LNHDA, SQIVND (reference sequence). V shed 4 bases and J shed 3 bases, with 18 bases lying between them. The CDR3, as DNA: TGTGCCAGTAGTAAGGAGGGCGGGGCGGTAAAAGAGACCCAGTACTTC. It yields the protein CASSKEGGAVKETQYF.

This chain links TRBV4-1 with TRBJ2-7; TRBD2 agrees at 10 bases. Trimming cost V 2 bases and J 4 bases; bases outside gene matches: 8. The CDR3 covers 16 residues. Germline V gene lookup returns CDR1 MGHRA and CDR2 YSYEKL. CDR3 coding DNA: TGCGCCAGCAGCCAAAACCTAGCGGGAGTGGTTTACGAGCAGTACTTC. Translated, it gives CASSQNLAGVVYEQYF.

The chain couples TRBV30 to TRBJ1-2, with D possibly being TRBD1 (6 bases). This CDR3 has 14 residues. Trimming shortened V by 5 bases and J by 3 bases, and 16 bases separated the two germline ends. Germline V gene data show CDR1 as GTSNPN and CDR2 as SVGIG (reference sequence). CDR3: CAWSRDTGDYGYTF. CDR3 DNA: TGTGCCTGGTCCAGGGACACCGGTGACTATGGCTACACCTTC.

The chain links TRBV5-5 to TRBJ1-1; D is unresolved. V lost 4 bases to trimming and J lost 2 bases, with 12 bases between them. The CDR3 length is 14 residues. Germline-derived CDR1 and CDR2 are SGHKS and YYEKEE (reference sequence). The CDR3 bases are TGTGCCAGCAGCCACGAGGCGGGAAACACTGAAGCTTTCTTT. Protein product: CASSHEAGNTEAFF.

This chain joins TRBV7-2 and TRBJ1-6; 9 bases are a match to TRBD1. Germline V gives CDR1 SGHTA, CDR2 FQGNSA. With 5 bases clipped from V and 10 bases from J, the junction kept 12 bases outside the gene matches. The CDR3 consists of 16 residues. CDR3 sequence (DNA): TGTGCCAGCAGCCCTGGGACAGGGAGGTCTGGGTCACCCCTCCACTTT. Translation: CASSPGTGRSGSPLHF.

This chain uses TRBV5-6 with TRBJ2-7, with D possibly being TRBD1 (5 bases). V was trimmed by 0 bases and J by 5 bases, leaving 12 bases between them. This CDR3 has 14 amino acids. Germline CDR1 and CDR2: SGHDT and YYEEEE. CDR3 bases: TGTGCCAGCAGCTTGGGAGACAGTCCCGACGAGCAGTACTTC. Protein sequence: CASSLGDSPDEQYF.

This chain uses TRBV19 with TRBJ1-3; TRBD1 matches at 12 bases. Trimming cost V 6 bases and J 0 bases; bases outside gene matches: 3. Germline V lookup: CDR1 LNHDA, CDR2 SQIVND (reference sequence). CDR3 length: 16 residues. The CDR3 DNA reads TGTGCCAGTAGGCGGGACAGGGGGCCCTCTGGAAACACCATATATTTT. Its protein is CASRRDRGPSGNTIYF.

This chain joins TRBV6-5 and TRBJ1-5; 7 bases agree with TRBD1. The trim removed 4 bases at V and 5 bases at J, leaving 8 bases unmatched. This CDR3 has 15 amino acids. Germline-derived CDR1 and CDR2 are MNHEY and SVGAGI. Here the CDR3 reads CASSFDRALDQPQHF. CDR3 coding DNA: TGTGCCAGCAGTTTCGACAGGGCCCTTGATCAGCCCCAGCATTTT.

This rearrangement joins TRBV19 to TRBJ1-5; D unresolved. Germline loops: CDR1 LNHDA, CDR2 SQIVND (reference sequence). The CDR3 sequence is 15 residues long. Trimming took off 7 bases at V and 4 bases at J, with 17 bases between the two ends. The CDR3 DNA is TGTGCCAGTAATGCTGTTTGGTACGGGAATCAGCCCCAGCATTTT. Translation: CASNAVWYGNQPQHF.

The rearrangement joins TRBV30 to TRBJ1-4; possibly TRBD1 for D (5 bases). CDR1 is GTSNPN, CDR2 SVGIG, per germline (reference sequence). The CDR3 has 14 amino acids. Trimming took 0 bases from V and 1 from J, leaving 6 bases between them. Here the CDR3 DNA reads TGTGCCTGGAGTGTAAGGGGAACTAATGAAAAACTGTTTTTT. Protein product: CAWSVRGTNEKLFF. The full variable domain, its missing parts supplied by reference TRBV30 and TRBJ1-4, is SQTIHQWPATLVQPVGSPLSLECTVEGTSNPNLYWYRQAAGRGLQLLFYSVGIGQISSEVPQNLSASRPQDRQFILSSKKLLLSDSGFYLCAWSVRGTNEKLFFGSGTQLSVL.

For the CDR3, the DNA is TGTGCCAGCAGTTACTCGGCCAGGGATAACTATGGCTACACCTTC. Its protein is CASSYSARDNYGYTF. This chain joins TRBV6-2 or TRBV6-3 and TRBJ1-2, with a weak D call TRBD1 (5 bases). The germline V and J ends were trimmed by 0 bases and 1 base, with 9 bases remaining between them. The CDR3 extends over 15 amino acids. Germline CDR1 and CDR2: MNHEY and SVGEGT.

V gene TRBV10-3 combines with J gene TRBJ2-7, with D possibly matching TRBD2 (5 bases). The CDR3 runs 12 residues. CDR1 ENHRY and CDR2 SYGVKD come from the germline V gene. V was pared by 2 bases and J by 7 bases, with 9 bases between. Written as DNA, the CDR3 is TGTGCCATCAGTGAGGGACTCCCAGAGCAGTACTTC. Protein sequence: CAISEGLPEQYF.

The table lists this clone with a few counts. CDR3 DNA: TGTGCCAGCAGTCCCGGGGGGACAGATACGCAGTATTTT. Its translation: CASSPGGTDTQYF. This rearrangement joins TRBV7-9 to TRBJ2-3; 7 nucleotides match TRBD2. This CDR3 is 13 amino acids long. The V gene end was trimmed by 6 bases and the J gene end by 3 bases; junction bases not matched to a gene: 3. In germline, CDR1 is SEHNR, CDR2 FQNEAQ (reference sequence).

The V and J genes are TRBV15 and TRBJ1-1, with unresolved D. The V end lost 6 bases, the J end lost 4 bases, and 18 bases lay between the germline ends. CDR3 length: 15 residues. Germline V gene sequence: CDR1 LNHNV, CDR2 YYDKDF (reference sequence). The CDR3 spells CATSSDSRSGTEAFF. CDR3 nucleotide sequence: TGTGCCACCAGTTCCGACTCGCGATCTGGCACTGAAGCTTTCTTT.

The chain uses TRBV14 and TRBJ2-3; D perhaps matches TRBD2 (6 bases). Germline CDR1 is SGHDN and CDR2 is FVKESK. This CDR3 is 14 amino acids long. The V end lost 6 bases, the J end lost 2 bases, and 12 bases lay between the germline ends. The CDR3 region is CASSYGLPTDTQYF. CDR3 coding DNA: TGTGCCAGCAGTTACGGACTACCCACAGATACGCAGTATTTT.

The rearrangement links TRBV7-9 to TRBJ2-2; TRBD1 matches at 8 bases. The trim removed 7 bases at V and 6 bases at J, leaving 10 bases unmatched. CDR3 size: 15 residues. Germline assignment: CDR1 SEHNR and CDR2 FQNEAQ (reference sequence). The CDR3 protein is CASTPGTGIAGELFF. DNA of the CDR3: TGTGCCAGCACCCCCGGGACAGGTATTGCCGGGGAGCTGTTTTTT.

V gene TRBV19 combines with J gene TRBJ2-5; D possibly corresponds to TRBD2 (5 bases). Deletions cut 7 bases from V and 4 bases from J, with 22 bases between. Germline-derived CDR1 and CDR2 are LNHDA and SQIVND (reference sequence). This CDR3 has 16 residues. As DNA, the CDR3 is TGTGCCAGTAAGGACTCACCCGGTAGCCACTCAGAGACCCAGTACTTC. This encodes CASKDSPGSHSETQYF.

The chain links TRBV4-1 to TRBJ1-5, with D unclear. Germline values: CDR1 MGHRA, CDR2 YSYEKL. V lost 3 bases and J 4 bases, leaving 7 bases between the germline ends. The CDR3 is made up of 13 amino acids. CDR3 loop: CASSHTENQPQHF. CDR3 nucleotides: TGCGCCAGCAGCCATACAGAGAATCAGCCCCAGCATTTT.